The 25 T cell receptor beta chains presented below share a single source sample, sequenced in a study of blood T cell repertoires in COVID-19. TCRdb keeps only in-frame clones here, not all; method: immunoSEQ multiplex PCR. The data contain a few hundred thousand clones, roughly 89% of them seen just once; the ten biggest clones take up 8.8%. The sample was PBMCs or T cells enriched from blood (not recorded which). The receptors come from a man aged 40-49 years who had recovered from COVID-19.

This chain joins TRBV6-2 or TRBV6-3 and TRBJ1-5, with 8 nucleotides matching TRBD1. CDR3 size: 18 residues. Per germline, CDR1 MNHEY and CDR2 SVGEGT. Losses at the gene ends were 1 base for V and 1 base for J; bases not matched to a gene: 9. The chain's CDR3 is CASSYWAPGGRSNQPQHF. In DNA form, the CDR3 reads TGTGCCAGCAGTTACTGGGCCCCAGGGGGCAGAAGCAATCAGCCCCAGCATTTT.

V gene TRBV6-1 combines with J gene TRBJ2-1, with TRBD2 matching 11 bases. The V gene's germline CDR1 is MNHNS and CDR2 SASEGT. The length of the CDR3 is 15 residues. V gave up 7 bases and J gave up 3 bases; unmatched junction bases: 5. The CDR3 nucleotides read TGTGCCAGCACCACGGGGACTAGCGGCTACAATGAGCAGTTCTTC. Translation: CASTTGTSGYNEQFF.

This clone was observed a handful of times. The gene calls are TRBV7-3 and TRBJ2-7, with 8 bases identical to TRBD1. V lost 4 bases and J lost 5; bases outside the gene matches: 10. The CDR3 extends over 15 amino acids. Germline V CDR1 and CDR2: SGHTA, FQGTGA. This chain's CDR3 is CASSSSGGNNHEQYF. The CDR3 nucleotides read TGTGCCAGCAGCTCGTCAGGGGGCAATAACCACGAGCAGTACTTC.

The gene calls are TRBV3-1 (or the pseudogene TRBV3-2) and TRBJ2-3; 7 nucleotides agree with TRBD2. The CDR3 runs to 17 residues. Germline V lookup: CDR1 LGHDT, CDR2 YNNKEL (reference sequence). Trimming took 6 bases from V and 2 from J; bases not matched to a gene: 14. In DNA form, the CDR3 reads TGTGCCAGCAGGGGCCGGGGCCTAGCGGACTACACAGATACGCAGTATTTT. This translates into CASRGRGLADYTDTQYF.

Here the CDR3 DNA reads TGTGCCAGCAGTTACTCACCCAGCTACGAGCAGTACTTC. Translated, it gives CASSYSPSYEQYF. The V and J genes are TRBV6-5 and TRBJ2-7; no firm D call. The germline gives CDR1 MNHEY, CDR2 SVGAGI. V was clipped by 0 bases and J by 3 bases, with 6 bases between them. There are 13 residues in the CDR3.

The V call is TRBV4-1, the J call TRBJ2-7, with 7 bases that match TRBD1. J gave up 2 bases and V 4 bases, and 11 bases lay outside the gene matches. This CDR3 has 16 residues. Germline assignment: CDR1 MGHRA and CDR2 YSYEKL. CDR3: CASSLGDSVITYEQYF. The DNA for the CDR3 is TGCGCCAGCAGCCTCGGGGACAGCGTCATAACCTACGAGCAGTACTTC.

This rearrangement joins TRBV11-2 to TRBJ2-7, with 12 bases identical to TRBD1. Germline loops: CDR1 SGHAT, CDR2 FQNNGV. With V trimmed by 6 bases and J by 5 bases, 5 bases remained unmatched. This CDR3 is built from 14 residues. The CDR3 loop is CASRGDRGLDEQYF. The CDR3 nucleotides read TGTGCCAGCAGGGGGGACAGGGGGCTAGACGAGCAGTACTTC.

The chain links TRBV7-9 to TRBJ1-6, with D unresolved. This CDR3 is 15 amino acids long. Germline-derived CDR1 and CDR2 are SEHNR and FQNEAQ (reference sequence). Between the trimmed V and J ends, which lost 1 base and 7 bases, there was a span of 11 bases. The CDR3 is CASSLGFGVNSPLHF. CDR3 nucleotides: TGTGCCAGCAGCTTAGGATTCGGGGTGAATTCACCCCTCCACTTT.

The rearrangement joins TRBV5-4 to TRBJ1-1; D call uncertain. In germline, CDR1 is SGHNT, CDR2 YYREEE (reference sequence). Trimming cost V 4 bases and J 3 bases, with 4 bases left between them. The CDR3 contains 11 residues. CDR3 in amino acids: CASSADTEAFF. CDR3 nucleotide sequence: TGTGCCAGCAGCGCGGACACTGAAGCTTTCTTT.

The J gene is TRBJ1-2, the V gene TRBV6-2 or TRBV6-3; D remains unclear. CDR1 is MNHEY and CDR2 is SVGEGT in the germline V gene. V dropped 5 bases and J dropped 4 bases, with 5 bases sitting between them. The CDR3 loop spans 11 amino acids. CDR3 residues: CASSLGYGYTF. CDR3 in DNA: TGTGCCAGCAGTCTCGGCTATGGCTACACCTTC.

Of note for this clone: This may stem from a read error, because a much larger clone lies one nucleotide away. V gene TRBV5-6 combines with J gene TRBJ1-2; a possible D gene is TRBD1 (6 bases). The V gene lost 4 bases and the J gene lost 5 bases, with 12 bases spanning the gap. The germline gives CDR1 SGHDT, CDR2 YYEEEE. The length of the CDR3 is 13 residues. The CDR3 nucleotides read TGTGCCAGCAGCCAAGGACAGCCATATGGCTACACCTTC. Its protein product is CASSQGQPYGYTF.

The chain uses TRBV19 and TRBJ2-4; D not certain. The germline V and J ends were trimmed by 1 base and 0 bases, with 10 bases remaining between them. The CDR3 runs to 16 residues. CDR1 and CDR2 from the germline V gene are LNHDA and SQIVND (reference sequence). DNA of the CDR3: TGTGCCAGTAGTATAGGGCAGTACCTAGCCAAAAACATTCAGTACTTC. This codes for CASSIGQYLAKNIQYF.

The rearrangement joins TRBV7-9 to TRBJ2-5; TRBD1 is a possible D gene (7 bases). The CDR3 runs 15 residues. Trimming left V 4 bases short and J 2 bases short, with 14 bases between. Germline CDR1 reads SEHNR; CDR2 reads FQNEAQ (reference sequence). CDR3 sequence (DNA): TGTGCCAGCAGCTCCAGGGGGGCGGTACAAGAGACCCAGTACTTC. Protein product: CASSSRGAVQETQYF.

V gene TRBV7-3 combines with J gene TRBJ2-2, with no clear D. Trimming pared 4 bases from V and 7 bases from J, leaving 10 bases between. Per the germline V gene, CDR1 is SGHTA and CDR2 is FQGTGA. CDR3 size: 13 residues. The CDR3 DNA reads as TGTGCCAGCAGCTCCTACGGTGGCGGGGAGCTGTTTTTT. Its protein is CASSSYGGGELFF. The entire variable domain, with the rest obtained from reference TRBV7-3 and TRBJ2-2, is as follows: GAGVSQTPSNKVTEKGKYVELRCDPISGHTALYWYRQSLGQGPEFLIYFQGTGAADDSGLPNDRFFAVRPEGSVSTLKIQRTERGDSAVYLCASSSYGGGELFFGEGSRLTVL.

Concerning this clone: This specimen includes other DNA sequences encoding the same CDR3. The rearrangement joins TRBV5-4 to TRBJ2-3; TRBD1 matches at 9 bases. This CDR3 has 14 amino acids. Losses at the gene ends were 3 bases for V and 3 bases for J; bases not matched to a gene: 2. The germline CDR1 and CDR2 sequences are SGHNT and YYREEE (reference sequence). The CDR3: CASSSGQGTDTQYF. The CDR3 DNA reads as TGTGCCAGCAGCTCGGGACAGGGAACAGATACGCAGTATTTT.

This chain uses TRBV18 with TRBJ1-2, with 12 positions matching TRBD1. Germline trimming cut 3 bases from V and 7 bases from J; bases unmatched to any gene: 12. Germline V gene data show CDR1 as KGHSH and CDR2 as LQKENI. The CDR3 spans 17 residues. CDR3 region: CASSPSSGQGAFRGYTF. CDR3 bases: TGTGCCAGCTCACCTTCCTCGGGACAGGGGGCGTTCCGTGGCTACACCTTC.

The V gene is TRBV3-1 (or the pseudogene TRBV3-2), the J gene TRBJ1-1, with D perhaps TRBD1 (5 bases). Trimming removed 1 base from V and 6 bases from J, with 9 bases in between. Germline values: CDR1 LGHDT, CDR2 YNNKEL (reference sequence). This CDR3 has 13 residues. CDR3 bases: TGTGCCAGCAGCCAAGTGCGGGGGGCTGAAGCTTTCTTT. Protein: CASSQVRGAEAFF.

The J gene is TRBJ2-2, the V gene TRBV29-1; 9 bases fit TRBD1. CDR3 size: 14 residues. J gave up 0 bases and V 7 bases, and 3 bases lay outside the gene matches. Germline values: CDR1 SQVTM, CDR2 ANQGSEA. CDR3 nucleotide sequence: TGCAGCGCCCGACAGGGGGCGAACACCGGGGAGCTGTTTTTT. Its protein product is CSARQGANTGELFF.

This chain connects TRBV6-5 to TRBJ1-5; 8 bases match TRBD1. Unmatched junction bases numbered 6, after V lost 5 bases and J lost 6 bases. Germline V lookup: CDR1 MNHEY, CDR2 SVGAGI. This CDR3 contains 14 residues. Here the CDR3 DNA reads TGTGCCAGCAGTCGACAGGGGAGGACTCAGCCCCAGCATTTT. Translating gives CASSRQGRTQPQHF.

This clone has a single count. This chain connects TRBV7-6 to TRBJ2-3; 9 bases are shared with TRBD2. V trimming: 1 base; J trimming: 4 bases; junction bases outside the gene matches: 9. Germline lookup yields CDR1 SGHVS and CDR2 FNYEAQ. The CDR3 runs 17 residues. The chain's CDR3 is CASSLGPLAGSSDTQYF. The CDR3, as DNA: TGTGCCAGCAGCTTAGGTCCTCTAGCGGGGTCGTCAGATACGCAGTATTTT.

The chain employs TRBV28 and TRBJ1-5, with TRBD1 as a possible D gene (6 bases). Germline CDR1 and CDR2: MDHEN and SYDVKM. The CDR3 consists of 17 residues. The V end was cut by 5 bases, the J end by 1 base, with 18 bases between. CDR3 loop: CASSRTYRVSSNQPQHF. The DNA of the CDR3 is TGTGCCAGCAGTAGAACGTACAGGGTCTCGAGCAATCAGCCCCAGCATTTT.

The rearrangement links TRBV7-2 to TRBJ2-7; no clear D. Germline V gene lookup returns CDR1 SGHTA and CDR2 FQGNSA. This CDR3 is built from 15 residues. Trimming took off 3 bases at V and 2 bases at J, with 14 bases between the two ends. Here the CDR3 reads CASSFVVPQTYEQYF. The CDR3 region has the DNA TGTGCCAGCAGCTTTGTTGTCCCCCAAACCTACGAGCAGTACTTC.

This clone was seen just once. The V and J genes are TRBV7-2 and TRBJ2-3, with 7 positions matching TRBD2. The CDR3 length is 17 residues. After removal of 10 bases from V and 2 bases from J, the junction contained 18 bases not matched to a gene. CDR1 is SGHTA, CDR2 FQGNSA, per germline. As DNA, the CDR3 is TGTGCCACCGCACCCGGGGGGAGGCCTTTACTCACAGATACGCAGTATTTT. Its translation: CATAPGGRPLLTDTQYF.

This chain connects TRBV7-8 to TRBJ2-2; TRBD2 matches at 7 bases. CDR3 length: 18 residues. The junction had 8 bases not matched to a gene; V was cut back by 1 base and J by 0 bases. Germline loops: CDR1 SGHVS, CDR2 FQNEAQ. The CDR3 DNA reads TGTGCCAGCAGCTTAGGACGAGGGAGCGGGACGAACACCGGGGAGCTGTTTTTT. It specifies CASSLGRGSGTNTGELFF.

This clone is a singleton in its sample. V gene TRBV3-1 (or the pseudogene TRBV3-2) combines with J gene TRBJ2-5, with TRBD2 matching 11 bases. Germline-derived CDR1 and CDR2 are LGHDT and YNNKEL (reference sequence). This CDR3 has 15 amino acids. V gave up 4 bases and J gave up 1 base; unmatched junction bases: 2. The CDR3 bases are TGTGCCAGCAGCCGGACTAGCGGGCCCCAAGAGACCCAGTACTTC. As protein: CASSRTSGPQETQYF.